This entry concerns a single T cell receptor beta chain. Its matching antigen is unknown. Extraction of total RNA produced a minimum of 5 micrograms from each sample. This CDR3 has 17 residues. Germline loops: CDR1 SEHNR, CDR2 FQNEAQ (reference sequence). V was shortened by 1 base and J by 2 bases, with 15 bases between the two germline ends. The data were taken from a study of blood T cells in healthy people across ages. General study points: Changes in expanded clonotypes were possibly confounded, as the CMV status of donors was unknown. As naive T cell percentage varied, TCR beta diversity correlated strongly with it.

Through a sample-barcoded 5' primer and a J-beta primer mix, a second PCR was run for about 6 to 12 cycles. Carrying 12 random nucleotides, a template-switch adaptor labeled each individual cDNA molecule. TCRdb called the 5' RACE reads again in MiXCR, with one record for every CDR3 protein. This table holds some 1.5 million distinct CDR3 sequences, roughly 43% found once. Sequencing input: blood. The source of this sequence is a woman under 30 in good health. J is TRBJ1-5 and V is TRBV7-9; D possibly corresponds to TRBD1 (5 bases). DNA of the CDR3: TGTGCCAGCAGCTTAGGGTGGGGGAGATCGGGCAATCAGCCCCAGCATTTT. Its protein is CASSLGWGRSGNQPQHF.